This TCR beta chain was identified in a study of blood T cell repertoires in COVID-19. Study details: Samples representing acute and convalescent COVID-19 were sourced from the United States, Italy and Spain. PBMCs, B-cell-depleted T cells, or T cells provided the cDNA or gDNA that made up the material.

Original handling: Nucleated cell number was recorded as an estimate derived from reference gene primer amplification. Only in-frame clones appear in the TCRdb table, and some are missing; sequencing was by immunoSEQ multiplex PCR. V and J calls and clone size are as listed in that table; D and trimming were resolved from the DNA. The table includes approximately 200,000 clones, about 80% detected once. The CDR3 runs 13 residues. V was pared by 4 bases and J by 4 bases, with 10 bases between. Germline lookup yields CDR1 LGHDT and CDR2 YNNKEL (reference sequence). This clone was observed a handful of times. Recovery meant two consecutive negative NP/OP PCR tests, professional clearance, or resolved symptoms.

This clonotype was sampled from a man aged 35 to 55 who had recovered from COVID-19. The sample was PBMCs or T cells enriched from blood (not recorded which). The chain carries TRBV3-1 (or the pseudogene TRBV3-2) and TRBJ1-2; D is undetermined. The DNA of the CDR3 is TGTGCCAGCAGCCCCCGGGTCTTCTATGGCTACACCTTC. Translated, it gives CASSPRVFYGYTF.